This T cell receptor (beta chain) emerged from a study of cytomegalovirus exposure and HLA in healthy donors. The CDR3 is made up of 17 amino acids. Germline V gene sequence: CDR1 SEHNR, CDR2 FQNEAQ (reference sequence). V lost 1 base, J lost 0 bases, and 10 bases lay in between. Overall study results and limits: The CMV antigen specificity of a few CMV-associated chains was confirmed through in vitro analysis. A later analysis reportedly found that, within productive TCRs, an Asian-associated ancestry cluster had fewer N-insertions than the mean observed across the approximately 600 donors.

This clone was recorded only once. Its antigen is unknown. Both 60 Vbeta primers and 13 Jbeta primers went into the PCR. Methods used by the authors: An analysis performed later counted roughly 79 million unique TCR beta chains (roughly 11 million of them shared). TCRdb's table, derived via immunoSEQ multiplex PCR, lists solely in-frame clones and lacks some. Clone size and V and J calls were adopted from that table, with D and trimming inferred from the DNA. The sample contains about 93,000 clones, approximately 72% of which appear only once. This TCR was recovered from a middle-aged woman in good health and CMV-seronegative. The gene calls are TRBV7-9 and TRBJ2-6; the D is unclear. The source material was PBMCs. The CDR3, as DNA: TGTGCCAGCAGCTTAGGTGCGCTGCACTCTGGGGCCAACGTCCTGACTTTC. Its protein product is CASSLGALHSGANVLTF.